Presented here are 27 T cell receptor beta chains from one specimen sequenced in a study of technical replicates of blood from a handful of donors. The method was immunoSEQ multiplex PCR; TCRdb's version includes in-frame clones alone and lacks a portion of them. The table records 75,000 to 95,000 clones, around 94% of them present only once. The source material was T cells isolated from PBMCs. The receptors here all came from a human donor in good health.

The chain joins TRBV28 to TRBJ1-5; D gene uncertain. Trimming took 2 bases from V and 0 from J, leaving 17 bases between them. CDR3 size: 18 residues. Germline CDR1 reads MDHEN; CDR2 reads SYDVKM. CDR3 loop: CASSLRGVPRYSNQPQHF. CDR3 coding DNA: TGTGCCAGCAGTTTACGGGGTGTCCCTCGATATAGCAATCAGCCCCAGCATTTT. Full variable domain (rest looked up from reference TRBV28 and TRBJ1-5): DVKVTQSSRYLVKRTGEKVFLECVQDMDHENMFWYRQDPGLGLRLIYFSYDVKMKEKGDIPEGYSVSREKKERFSLILESASTNQTSMYLCASSLRGVPRYSNQPQHFGDGTRLSIL.

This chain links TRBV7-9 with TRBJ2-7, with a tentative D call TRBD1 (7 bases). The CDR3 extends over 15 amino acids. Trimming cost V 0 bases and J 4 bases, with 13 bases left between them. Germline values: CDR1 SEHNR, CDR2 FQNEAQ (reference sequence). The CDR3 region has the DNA TGTGCCAGCAGCTTAGCGGTTCAGGGGGGTTACGAGCAGTACTTC. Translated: CASSLAVQGGYEQYF. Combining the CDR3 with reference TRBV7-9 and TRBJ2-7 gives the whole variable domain DTGVSQNPRHKITKRGQNVTFRCDPISEHNRLYWYRQTLGQGPEFLTYFQNEAQLEKSRLLSDRFSAERPKGSFSTLEIQRTEQGDSAMYLCASSLAVQGGYEQYFGPGTRLTVT.

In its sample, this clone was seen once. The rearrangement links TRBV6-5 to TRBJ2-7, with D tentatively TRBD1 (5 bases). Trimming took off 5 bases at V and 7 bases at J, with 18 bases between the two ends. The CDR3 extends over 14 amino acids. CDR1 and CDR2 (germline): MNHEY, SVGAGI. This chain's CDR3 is CASSPPGWPREQYF. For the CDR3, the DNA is TGTGCCAGCAGTCCCCCAGGGTGGCCCCGTGAGCAGTACTTC.

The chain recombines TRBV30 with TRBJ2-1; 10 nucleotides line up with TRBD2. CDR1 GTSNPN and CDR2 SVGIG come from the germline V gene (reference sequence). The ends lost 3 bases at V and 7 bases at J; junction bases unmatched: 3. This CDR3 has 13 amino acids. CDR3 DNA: TGTGCCTGGAGCGCACTAGCGGGGAATGAGCAGTTCTTC. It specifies CAWSALAGNEQFF.

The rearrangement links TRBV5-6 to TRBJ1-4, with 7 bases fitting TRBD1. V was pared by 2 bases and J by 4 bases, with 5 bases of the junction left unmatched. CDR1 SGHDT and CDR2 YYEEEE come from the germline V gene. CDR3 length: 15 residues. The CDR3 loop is CASSFGTAFNEKLFF. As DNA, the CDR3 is TGTGCCAGCAGCTTCGGGACAGCCTTTAATGAAAAACTGTTTTTT.

CDR3 in amino acids: CASSLTSFTYEQYF. The CDR3 DNA reads as TGCGCCAGCAGCTTGACTAGTTTCACCTACGAGCAGTACTTC. The chain carries TRBV5-1 and TRBJ2-7; a possible D gene is TRBD2 (5 bases). V was cut by 1 base and J by 2 bases, with 10 bases left in between. Germline V gene data show CDR1 as SGHRS and CDR2 as YFSETQ. The CDR3 consists of 14 residues.

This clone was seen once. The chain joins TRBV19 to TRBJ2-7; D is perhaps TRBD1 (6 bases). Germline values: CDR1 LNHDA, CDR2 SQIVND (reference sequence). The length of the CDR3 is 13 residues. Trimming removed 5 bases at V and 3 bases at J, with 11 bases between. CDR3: CASSRRTDYEQYF. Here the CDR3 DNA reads TGTGCCAGTAGTCGCCGGACAGACTACGAGCAGTACTTC. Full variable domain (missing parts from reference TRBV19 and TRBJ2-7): DGGITQSPKYLFRKEGQNVTLSCEQNLNHDAMYWYRQDPGQGLRLIYYSQIVNDFQKGDIAEGYSVSREKKESFPLTVTSAQKNPTAFYLCASSRRTDYEQYFGPGTRLTVT.

The CDR3 bases are TGTGCCTGGGGGGGACAGGACAGTGGAAACACCATATATTTT. Its translation: CAWGGQDSGNTIYF. V is TRBV30 and J is TRBJ1-3; 8 bases fit TRBD1. With 5 bases clipped from V and 3 bases from J, the junction kept 6 bases outside the gene matches. CDR3 size: 14 residues. CDR1 is GTSNPN and CDR2 is SVGIG in the germline V gene (reference sequence).

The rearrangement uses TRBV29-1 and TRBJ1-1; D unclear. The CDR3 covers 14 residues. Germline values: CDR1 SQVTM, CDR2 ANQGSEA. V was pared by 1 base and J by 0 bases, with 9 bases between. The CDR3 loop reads CSVEANLLNTEAFF. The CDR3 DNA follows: TGCAGCGTTGAAGCTAACTTACTGAACACTGAAGCTTTCTTT. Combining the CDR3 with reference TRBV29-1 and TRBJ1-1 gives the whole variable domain SAVISQKPSRDICQRGTSLTIQCQVDSQVTMMFWYRQQPGQSLTLIATANQGSEATYESGFVIDKFPISRPNLTFSTLTVSNMSPEDSSIYLCSVEANLLNTEAFFGQGTRLTVV.

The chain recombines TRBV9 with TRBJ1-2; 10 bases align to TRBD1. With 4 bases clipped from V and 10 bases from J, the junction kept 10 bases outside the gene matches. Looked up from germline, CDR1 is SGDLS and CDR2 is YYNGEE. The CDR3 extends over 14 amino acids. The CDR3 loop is CASSSAGTGVFYTF. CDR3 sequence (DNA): TGTGCCAGCAGCTCTGCCGGGACAGGGGTTTTCTACACCTTC.

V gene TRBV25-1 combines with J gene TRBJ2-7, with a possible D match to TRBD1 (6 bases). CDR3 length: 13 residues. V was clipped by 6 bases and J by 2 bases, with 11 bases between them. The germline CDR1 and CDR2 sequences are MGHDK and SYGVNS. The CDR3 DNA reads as TGTGCCAGCAGGGAGACAGGCCCCTACGAGCAGTACTTC. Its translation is CASRETGPYEQYF.

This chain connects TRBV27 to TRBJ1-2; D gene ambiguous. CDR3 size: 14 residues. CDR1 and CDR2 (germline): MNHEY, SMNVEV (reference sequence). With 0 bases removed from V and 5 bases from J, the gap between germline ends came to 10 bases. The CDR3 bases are TGTGCCAGCAGTTTATCGACACAAACTTATGGCTACACCTTC. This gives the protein CASSLSTQTYGYTF.

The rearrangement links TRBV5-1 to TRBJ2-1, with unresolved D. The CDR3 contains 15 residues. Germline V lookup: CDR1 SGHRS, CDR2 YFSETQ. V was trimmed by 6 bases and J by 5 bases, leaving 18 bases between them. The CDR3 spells CASKLRSNSNNEQFF. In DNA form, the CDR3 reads TGCGCCAGCAAGCTCCGCTCGAACAGCAACAATGAGCAGTTCTTC.

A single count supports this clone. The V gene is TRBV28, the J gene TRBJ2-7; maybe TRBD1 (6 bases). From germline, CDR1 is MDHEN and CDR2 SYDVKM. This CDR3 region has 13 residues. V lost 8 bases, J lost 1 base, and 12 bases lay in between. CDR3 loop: CASGRGISYEQYF. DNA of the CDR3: TGTGCCAGCGGTAGGGGGATATCCTACGAGCAGTACTTC. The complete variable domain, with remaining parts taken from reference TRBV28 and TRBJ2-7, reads DVKVTQSSRYLVKRTGEKVFLECVQDMDHENMFWYRQDPGLGLRLIYFSYDVKMKEKGDIPEGYSVSREKKERFSLILESASTNQTSMYLCASGRGISYEQYFGPGTRLTVT.

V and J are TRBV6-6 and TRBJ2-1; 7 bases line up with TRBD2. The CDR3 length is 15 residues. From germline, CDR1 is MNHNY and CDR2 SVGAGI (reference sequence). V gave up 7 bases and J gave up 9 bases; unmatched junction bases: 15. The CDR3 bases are TGTGCCAGCACCCTGACTAGCTCGTTGGGGGGTGAGCAGTTCTTC. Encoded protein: CASTLTSSLGGEQFF.

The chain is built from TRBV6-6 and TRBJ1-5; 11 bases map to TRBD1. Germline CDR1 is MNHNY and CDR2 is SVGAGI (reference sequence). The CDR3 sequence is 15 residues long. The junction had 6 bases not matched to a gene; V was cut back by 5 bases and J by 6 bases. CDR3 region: CASSVTGTGGQPQHF. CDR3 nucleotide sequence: TGTGCCAGCAGTGTCACCGGGACAGGGGGTCAGCCCCAGCATTTT.

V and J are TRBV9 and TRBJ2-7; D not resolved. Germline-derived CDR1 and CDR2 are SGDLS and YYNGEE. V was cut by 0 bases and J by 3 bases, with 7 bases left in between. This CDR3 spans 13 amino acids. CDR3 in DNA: TGTGCCAGCAGCGTAGCTTGGAGCTACGAGCAGTACTTC. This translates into CASSVAWSYEQYF. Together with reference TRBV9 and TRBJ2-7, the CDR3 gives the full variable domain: DSGVTQTPKHLITATGQRVTLRCSPRSGDLSVYWYQQSLDQGLQFLIQYYNGEERAKGNILERFSAQQFPDLHSELNLSSLELGDSALYFCASSVAWSYEQYFGPGTRLTVT.

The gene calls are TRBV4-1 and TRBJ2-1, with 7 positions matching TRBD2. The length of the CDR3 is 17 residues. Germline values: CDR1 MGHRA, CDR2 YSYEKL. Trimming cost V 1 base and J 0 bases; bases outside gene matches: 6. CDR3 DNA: TGCGCCAGCAGCCAAGGCGGGAGCTTCTTCTCCTACAATGAGCAGTTCTTC. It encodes CASSQGGSFFSYNEQFF.

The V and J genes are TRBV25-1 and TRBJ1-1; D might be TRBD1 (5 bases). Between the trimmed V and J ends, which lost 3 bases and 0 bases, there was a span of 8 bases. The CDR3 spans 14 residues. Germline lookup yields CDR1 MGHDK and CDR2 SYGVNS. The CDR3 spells CASSEGGMNTEAFF. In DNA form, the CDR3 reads TGTGCCAGCAGTGAGGGGGGAATGAACACTGAAGCTTTCTTT. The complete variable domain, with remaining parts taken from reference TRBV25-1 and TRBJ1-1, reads EADIYQTPRYLVIGTGKKITLECSQTMGHDKMYWYQQDPGMELHLIHYSYGVNSTEKGDLSSESTVSRIRTEHFPLTLESARPSHTSQYLCASSEGGMNTEAFFGQGTRLTVV.

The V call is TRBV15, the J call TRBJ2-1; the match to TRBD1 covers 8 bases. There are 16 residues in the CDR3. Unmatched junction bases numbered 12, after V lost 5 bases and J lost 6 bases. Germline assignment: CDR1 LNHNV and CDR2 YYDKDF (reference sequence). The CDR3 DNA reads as TGTGCCACCAGCTCCTGGTTGGGACAGGCGCTCAATGAGCAGTTCTTC. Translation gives CATSSWLGQALNEQFF.

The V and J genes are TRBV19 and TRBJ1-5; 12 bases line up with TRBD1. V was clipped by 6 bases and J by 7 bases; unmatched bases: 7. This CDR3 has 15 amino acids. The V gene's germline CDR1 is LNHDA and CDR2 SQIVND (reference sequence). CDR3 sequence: CASRTGQGAGQPQHF. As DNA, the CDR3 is TGTGCCAGTAGAACGGGACAGGGGGCGGGACAGCCCCAGCATTTT.

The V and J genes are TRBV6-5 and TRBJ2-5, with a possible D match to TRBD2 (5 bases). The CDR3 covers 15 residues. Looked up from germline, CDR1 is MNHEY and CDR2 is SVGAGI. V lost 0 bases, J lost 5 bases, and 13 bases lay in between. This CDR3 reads CASSYSSSWGETQYF. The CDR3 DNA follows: TGTGCCAGCAGTTACTCTTCTAGCTGGGGTGAGACCCAGTACTTC.

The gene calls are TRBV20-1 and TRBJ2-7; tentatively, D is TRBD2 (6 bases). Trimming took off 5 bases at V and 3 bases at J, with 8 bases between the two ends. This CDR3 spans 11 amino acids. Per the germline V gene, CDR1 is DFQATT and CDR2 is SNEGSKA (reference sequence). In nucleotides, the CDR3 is TGCAGTGCTGGGACTTACTACGAGCAGTACTTC. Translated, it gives CSAGTYYEQYF.

DNA of the CDR3: TGTGCCAGCAGCTTGACTAGCGGGAGCTCCTACGAGCAGTACTTC. This codes for CASSLTSGSSYEQYF. The V gene is TRBV13, the J gene TRBJ2-7; 12 bases agree with TRBD2. Germline CDR1 and CDR2: PRHDT and FYEKMQ (reference sequence). This CDR3 has 15 residues. Germline trimming cut 3 bases from V and 0 bases from J; bases unmatched to any gene: 0.

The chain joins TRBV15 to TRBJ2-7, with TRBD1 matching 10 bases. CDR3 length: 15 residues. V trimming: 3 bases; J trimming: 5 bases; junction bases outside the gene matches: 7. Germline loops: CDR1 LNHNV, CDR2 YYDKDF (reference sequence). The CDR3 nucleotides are TGTGCCACCAGCAGCCACGGACAGGGGGTCCACGAGCAGTACTTC. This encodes CATSSHGQGVHEQYF.

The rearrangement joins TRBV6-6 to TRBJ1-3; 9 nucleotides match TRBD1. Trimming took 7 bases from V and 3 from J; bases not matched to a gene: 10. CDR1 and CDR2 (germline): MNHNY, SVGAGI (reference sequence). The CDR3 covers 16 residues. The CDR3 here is CASIQQGQGGGNTIYF. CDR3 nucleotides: TGTGCCAGCATCCAACAGGGACAGGGAGGTGGAAACACCATATATTTT.

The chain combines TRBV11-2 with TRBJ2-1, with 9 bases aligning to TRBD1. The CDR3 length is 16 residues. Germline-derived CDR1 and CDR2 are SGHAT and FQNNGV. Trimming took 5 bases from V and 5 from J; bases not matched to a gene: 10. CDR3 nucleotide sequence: TGTGCCAGCAGCGAGATGGGACAGGGAAAACACAATGAGCAGTTCTTC. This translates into CASSEMGQGKHNEQFF.